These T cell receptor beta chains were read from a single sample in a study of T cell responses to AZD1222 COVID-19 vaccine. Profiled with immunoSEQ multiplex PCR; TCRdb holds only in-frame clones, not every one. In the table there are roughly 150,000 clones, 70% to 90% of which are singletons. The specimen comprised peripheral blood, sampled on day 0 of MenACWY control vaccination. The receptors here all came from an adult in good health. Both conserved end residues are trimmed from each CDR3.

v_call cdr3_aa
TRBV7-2 ASNAGNRENEQF
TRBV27 ASSSPDRVYEQY
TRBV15 ATSRRTSGYEQY
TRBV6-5 ASSSGRSTRGELF
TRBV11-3 ASRPGGADTQY
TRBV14 ASSRTVEQF
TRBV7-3 ASSPQASGRTGELF
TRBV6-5 ASRADREGGYT
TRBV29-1 SVRTANQPQH
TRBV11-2 ASSPEGYGYT
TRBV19 ASSRGARSYEQY
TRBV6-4 ASSDKPWADTQY
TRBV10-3 AISESRLSKNIQY
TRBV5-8 ASSLIPEGADGYT
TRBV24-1 ATSDWTSGGALSTDTQY
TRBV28 ASRSVNTEAF
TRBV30 ACERIAGTAVSEKLF
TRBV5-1 ASSLVSGYYEQY
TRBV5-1 ASSLVSQNTEAF
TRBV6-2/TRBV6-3 ASSYSRVEQY
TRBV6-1 ASSEAWGDYEQY
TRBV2 ASILRVLNTEAF
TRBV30 AWSDRGATNEKLF
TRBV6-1 ASSEDKARDTIY
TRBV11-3 ASSLRSGTTDEQY
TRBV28 ASTSGGKLF
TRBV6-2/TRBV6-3 ASSYSNIGGYTEAF
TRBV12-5 ASGLGRQGNQPQH
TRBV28 ASRRGRTGSYEQY
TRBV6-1 ASSEGAESYGYT
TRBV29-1 SAEGTRTDTQY
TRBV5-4 ASSLAGINYGYT
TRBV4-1 ASSQDPVTMSGYT